Each of the 15 T cell receptor beta chains below was sequenced from the same sample in a study of blood T cell repertoires in COVID-19. TCRdb's table, derived via immunoSEQ multiplex PCR, lists solely in-frame clones and lacks some. The repertoire holds roughly 260,000 clones, with about 87% as singletons. The sample comprised PBMCs or T cells enriched from blood (not recorded which). The source of these receptors is a woman aged 25 to 39 with acute COVID-19.

The V gene is TRBV6-5, the J gene TRBJ1-1, with 7 bases lining up with TRBD1. Germline CDR1 and CDR2: MNHEY and SVGAGI. This CDR3 region has 14 residues. V gave up 5 bases and J gave up 1 base; unmatched junction bases: 4. The DNA for the CDR3 is TGTGCCAGCAGTCGGGACAGATCGAACACTGAAGCTTTCTTT. Its translation is CASSRDRSNTEAFF.

This CDR3 is CASRRQGGGYTF. DNA of the CDR3: TGTGCCAGCAGGAGACAGGGAGGTGGCTACACCTTC. The chain carries TRBV6-5 and TRBJ1-2, with 7 bases lining up with TRBD1. This CDR3 spans 12 amino acids. Trimming took 6 bases from V and 7 from J; bases not matched to a gene: 5. Germline V gives CDR1 MNHEY, CDR2 SVGAGI.

The chain carries TRBV6-5 and TRBJ1-5; D gene unclear. The CDR3 length is 12 residues. Germline loops: CDR1 MNHEY, CDR2 SVGAGI. Trimming removed 6 bases from V and 3 bases from J, with 6 bases in between. CDR3 DNA sequence: TGTGCCAGCAGGGGAGCCAATCAGCCCCAGCATTTT. It translates to CASRGANQPQHF.

The J gene is TRBJ1-5, the V gene TRBV4-1; unclear D gene. CDR3 length: 15 amino acids. V was trimmed by 4 bases and J by 4 bases, leaving 14 bases between them. Germline V gene data show CDR1 as MGHRA and CDR2 as YSYEKL. For the CDR3, the DNA is TGCGCCAGCAGCCGGTCGGTGACGGGAAATCAGCCCCAGCATTTT. Protein: CASSRSVTGNQPQHF.

The rearrangement links TRBV28 to TRBJ1-5; 7 bases line up with TRBD1. This CDR3 is built from 12 residues. V was pared by 8 bases and J by 5 bases, with 3 bases of the junction left unmatched. Germline lookup yields CDR1 MDHEN and CDR2 SYDVKM. For the CDR3, the DNA is TGTGCCAGCCGGGACAGCTATCAGCCCCAGCATTTT. Its translation: CASRDSYQPQHF.

The chain joins TRBV7-8 to TRBJ1-3; 9 bases map to TRBD1. J was trimmed by 9 bases and V by 1 base; bases with no gene match: 4. The CDR3 is 14 amino acids. CDR1 is SGHVS, CDR2 FQNEAQ, per germline. The CDR3 DNA follows: TGTGCCAGCAGCTTAGTTGGACAGGGGATCACCATATATTTT. The encoded protein is CASSLVGQGITIYF. The full variable domain, completed using reference TRBV7-8 and TRBJ1-3, is GAGVSQSPRYKVAKRGQDVALRCDPISGHVSLFWYQQALGQGPEFLTYFQNEAQLDKSGLPSDRFFAERPEGSVSTLKIQRTQQEDSAVYLCASSLVGQGITIYFGEGSWLTVV.

J is TRBJ2-5 and V is TRBV7-6; D is unclear. The CDR3 is 12 residues long. Germline V gene lookup returns CDR1 SGHVS and CDR2 FNYEAQ. Trimming shortened V by 5 bases and J by 5 bases, and 9 bases separated the two germline ends. The DNA for the CDR3 is TGTGCCAGCAGCCTTTATTTGGAGACCCAGTACTTC. It encodes CASSLYLETQYF.

The J gene is TRBJ2-5, the V gene TRBV7-8; 7 positions agree with TRBD2. The germline gives CDR1 SGHVS, CDR2 FQNEAQ. The CDR3 totals 15 residues. The V segment lost 5 bases and the J segment 2 bases; nucleotides outside the gene matches: 8. This CDR3 is CASSPNSGVQETQYF. The DNA of the CDR3 is TGTGCCAGCAGCCCGAACAGCGGGGTTCAAGAGACCCAGTACTTC.

The rearrangement links TRBV10-3 to TRBJ1-6; D remains ambiguous. From germline, CDR1 is ENHRY and CDR2 SYGVKD. Trimming cost V 6 bases and J 7 bases, with 13 bases left between them. The CDR3 runs to 14 residues. CDR3: CAIRRAAENSPLHF. DNA for the CDR3: TGTGCCATCAGGAGGGCGGCAGAGAATTCACCCCTCCACTTT.

The chain carries TRBV19 and TRBJ1-1; 12 nucleotides agree with TRBD1. The CDR3 sequence is 19 residues long. J lost 0 bases, V lost 6 bases, and 14 bases had no gene match. Germline V gene lookup returns CDR1 LNHDA and CDR2 SQIVND (reference sequence). CDR3 DNA sequence: TGTGCCAGTAGCTCCCCCGGGACAGGGGGCGTTAAAGTGAACACTGAAGCTTTCTTT. Translation: CASSSPGTGGVKVNTEAFF.

The rearrangement links TRBV2 to TRBJ1-1, with D perhaps TRBD1 (5 bases). This CDR3 has 18 residues. Germline assignment: CDR1 SNHLY and CDR2 FYNNEI. Trimming shortened V by 5 bases and J by 1 base, and 23 bases separated the two germline ends. CDR3 sequence reads: CASSTLREAAAGNTEAFF. CDR3 nucleotides: TGTGCCAGCAGTACGCTCAGGGAGGCCGCCGCGGGGAACACTGAAGCTTTCTTT.

The chain uses TRBV9 and TRBJ1-3; 10 bases agree with TRBD1. Germline loops: CDR1 SGDLS, CDR2 YYNGEE. The CDR3 covers 19 residues. V was clipped by 2 bases and J by 0 bases; unmatched bases: 11. The CDR3 DNA reads as TGTGCCAGCAGCGTTGCGGACAGGGGGGCTCTCCACTCTGGAAACACCATATATTTT. This translates into CASSVADRGALHSGNTIYF.

This sequence joins TRBV29-1 and TRBJ1-2; TRBD1 matches 8 bases. With V trimmed by 8 bases and J by 3 bases, 5 bases remained unmatched. CDR1 SQVTM and CDR2 ANQGSEA come from the germline V gene. This CDR3 is built from 12 residues. CDR3 sequence (DNA): TGCAGCAAGATGGACAGGGACTATGGCTACACCTTC. As protein: CSKMDRDYGYTF.

The chain recombines TRBV5-1 with TRBJ2-3; 8 bases line up with TRBD2. The V segment lost 2 bases and the J segment 6 bases; nucleotides outside the gene matches: 11. Germline CDR1 reads SGHRS; CDR2 reads YFSETQ. This CDR3 comprises 16 residues. The CDR3 sequence is CASSFEGGLEGDTQYF. The CDR3 DNA reads TGCGCCAGCAGCTTCGAAGGGGGACTAGAGGGGGATACGCAGTATTTT.

This chain links TRBV13 with TRBJ1-2; TRBD1 aligns across 11 bases. Trimming cost V 5 bases and J 8 bases; bases outside gene matches: 7. The CDR3 length is 14 residues. Germline V gene lookup returns CDR1 PRHDT and CDR2 FYEKMQ (reference sequence). The CDR3, as DNA: TGTGCCAGCAGCGCCTGGACAGGGGGCTCGGGCTACACCTTC. It specifies CASSAWTGGSGYTF. The entire variable domain, with the rest obtained from reference TRBV13 and TRBJ1-2, is as follows: AAGVIQSPRHLIKEKRETATLKCYPIPRHDTVYWYQQGPGQDPQFLISFYEKMQSDKGSIPDRFSAQQFSDYHSELNMSSLELGDSALYFCASSAWTGGSGYTFGSGTRLTVV.